This T cell receptor (beta chain) was recovered during a study of blood T cell repertoires in COVID-19. Study-level information: Acute-phase and convalescent COVID-19 samples originated in the United States, Italy and Spain. PBMCs, B-cell-depleted T cells, or T cells provided the cDNA or gDNA that made up the material.

In the authors' workflow: Nucleated cell counts were estimated from reference gene primer amplification. Data came from immunoSEQ multiplex PCR; TCRdb stores just in-frame clones and leaves some out. D and trimming come from the DNA, and the V and J calls and clone size come from that table. The sample has some 180,000 clones, around 90% seen once. CDR1 and CDR2 from the germline V gene are MGHRA and YSYEKL. CDR3 size: 15 residues. V was clipped by 4 bases and J by 3 bases, with 15 bases between them. This sequence was found in a man between 50 and 59 years old with acute or convalescent COVID-19. The V and J genes are TRBV4-1 and TRBJ1-2, with D tentatively TRBD1 (5 bases). The sample taken for sequencing was peripheral blood. CDR3 sequence: CASSPTLGEDYGYTF. The CDR3 DNA reads as TGCGCCAGCAGCCCAACATTAGGGGAGGACTATGGCTACACCTTC.